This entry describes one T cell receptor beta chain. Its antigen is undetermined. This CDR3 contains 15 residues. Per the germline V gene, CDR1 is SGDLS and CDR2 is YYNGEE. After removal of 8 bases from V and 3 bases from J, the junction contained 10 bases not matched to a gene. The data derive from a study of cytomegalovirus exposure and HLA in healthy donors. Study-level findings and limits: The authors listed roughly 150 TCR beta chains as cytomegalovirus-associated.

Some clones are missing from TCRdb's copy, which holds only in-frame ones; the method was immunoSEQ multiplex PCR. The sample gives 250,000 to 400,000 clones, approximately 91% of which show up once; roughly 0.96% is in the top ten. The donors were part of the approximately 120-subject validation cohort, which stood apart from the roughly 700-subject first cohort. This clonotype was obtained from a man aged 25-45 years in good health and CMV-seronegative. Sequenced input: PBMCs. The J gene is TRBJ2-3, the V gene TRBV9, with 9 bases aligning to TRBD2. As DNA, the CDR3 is TGTGCCAGTTCTATAGCGGGGGATAGGACAGATACGCAGTATTTT. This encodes CASSIAGDRTDTQYF.